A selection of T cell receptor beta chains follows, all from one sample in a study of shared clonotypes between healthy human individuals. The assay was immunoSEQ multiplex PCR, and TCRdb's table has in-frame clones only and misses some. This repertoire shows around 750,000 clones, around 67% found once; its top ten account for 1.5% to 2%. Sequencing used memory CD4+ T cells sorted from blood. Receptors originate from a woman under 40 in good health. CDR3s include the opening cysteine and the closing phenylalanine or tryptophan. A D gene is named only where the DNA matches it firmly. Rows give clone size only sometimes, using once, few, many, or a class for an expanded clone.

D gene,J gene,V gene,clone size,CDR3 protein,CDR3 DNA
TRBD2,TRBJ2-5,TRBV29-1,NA,CTVETSGRETQYF,TGCACCGTTGAAACCAGCGGGAGAGAGACCCAGTACTTC
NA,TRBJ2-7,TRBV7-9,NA,CASSSDIFYEQYF,TGTGCCAGCAGCTCGGACATATTCTACGAGCAGTACTTC
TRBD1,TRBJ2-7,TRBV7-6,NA,CASSLGTGPLVEQYF,TGTGCCAGCAGCTTAGGGACAGGGCCGTTGGTCGAGCAGTACTTC
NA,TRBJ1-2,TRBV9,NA,CASSVATENYGYTF,TGTGCCAGCAGCGTAGCCACAGAGAACTATGGCTACACCTTC
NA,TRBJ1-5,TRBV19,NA,CASSVQRSSNQPQHF,TGTGCCAGTAGTGTCCAGCGCAGTAGCAATCAGCCCCAGCATTTT
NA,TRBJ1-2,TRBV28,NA,CASSPERPRSPNYGYTF,TGTGCCAGCAGCCCCGAGCGCCCTAGGTCTCCTAACTATGGCTACACCTTC
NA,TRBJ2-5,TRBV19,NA,CASSGATGWSGETQYF,TGTGCCAGTTCAGGTGCGACTGGTTGGAGCGGGGAGACCCAGTACTTC
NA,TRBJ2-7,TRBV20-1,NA,CSAESYEQYF,TGCAGTGCCGAGAGTTACGAGCAGTACTTC
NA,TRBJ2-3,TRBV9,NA,CASSVAGATDTQYF,TGTGCCAGCAGCGTAGCGGGGGCCACAGATACGCAGTATTTT
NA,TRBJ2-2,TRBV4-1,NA,CASSHGARGFAGELFF,TGCGCCAGCAGCCATGGGGCCAGGGGTTTCGCGGGAGAGCTGTTTTTT
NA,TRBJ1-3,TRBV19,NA,CASSAPDRSGNTIYF,TGTGCCAGTAGTGCCCCCGACAGGTCTGGAAACACCATATATTTT
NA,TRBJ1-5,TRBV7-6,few,CASSSSQEQPQHF,TGTGCCAGCAGCTCCTCTCAAGAACAGCCCCAGCATTTT
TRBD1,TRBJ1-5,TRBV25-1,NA,CASQDRGGNQPQHF,TGTGCCAGCCAAGACAGGGGAGGAAATCAGCCCCAGCATTTT
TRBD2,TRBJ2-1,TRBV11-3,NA,CASSLGLADSYNEQFF,TGTGCCAGCAGCTTAGGACTAGCGGACTCCTACAATGAGCAGTTCTTC
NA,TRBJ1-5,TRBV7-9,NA,CASSFGSNQPQHF,TGTGCCAGCAGCTTCGGGAGCAATCAGCCCCAGCATTTT
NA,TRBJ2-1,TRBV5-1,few,CASSFSTSSYNEQFF,TGCGCCAGCAGCTTCAGCACTAGCTCCTACAATGAGCAGTTCTTC
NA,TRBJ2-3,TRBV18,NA,CASSPGDTQYF,TGTGCCAGCTCACCAGGAGATACGCAGTATTTT
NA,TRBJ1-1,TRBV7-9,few,CASSLDNEFAEAFF,TGTGCCAGCAGCTTAGACAACGAGTTCGCTGAAGCTTTCTTT
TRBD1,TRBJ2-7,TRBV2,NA,CASSDRTGTVEQYF,TGTGCCAGCAGTGATCGGACCGGGACAGTCGAGCAGTACTTC
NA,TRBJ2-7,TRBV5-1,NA,CASSDNSYEQYF,TGCGCCAGCAGCGACAACTCCTACGAGCAGTACTTC
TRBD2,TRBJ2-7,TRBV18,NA,CASSPGTSAEQYF,TGTGCCAGCTCACCCGGGACTAGCGCCGAGCAGTACTTC
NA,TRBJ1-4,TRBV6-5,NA,CASRGNNEKLFF,TGTGCCAGCCGGGGGAATAATGAAAAACTGTTTTTT
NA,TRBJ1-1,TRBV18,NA,CASSGTGDTEAFF,TGTGCCAGCTCAGGAACGGGGGACACTGAAGCTTTCTTT
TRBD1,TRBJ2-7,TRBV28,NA,CASDSPGQGPHEQYF,TGTGCCAGCGACTCCCCGGGACAGGGCCCCCACGAGCAGTACTTC
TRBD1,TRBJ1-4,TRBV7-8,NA,CASSLRQGREKLFF,TGTGCCAGCAGCTTGAGACAGGGTAGAGAAAAACTGTTTTTT
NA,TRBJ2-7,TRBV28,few,CASTKGTAYEQYF,TGTGCCAGCACCAAGGGGACGGCCTACGAGCAGTACTTC
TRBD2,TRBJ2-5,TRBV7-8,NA,CASSLLLGLEAETQYF,TGTGCCAGCAGCTTATTGTTAGGACTAGAGGCGGAGACCCAGTACTTC
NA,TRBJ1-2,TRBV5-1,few,CASSFITGPNYGYTF,TGCGCCAGCAGCTTTATAACAGGGCCGAACTATGGCTACACCTTC
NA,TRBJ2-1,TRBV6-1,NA,CASFRGSSYNEQFF,TGTGCCAGCTTTCGTGGGAGCTCCTACAATGAGCAGTTCTTC
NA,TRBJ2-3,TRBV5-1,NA,CASRQGGSSTDTQYF,TGCGCCAGCAGGCAGGGGGGCTCTAGCACAGATACGCAGTATTTT
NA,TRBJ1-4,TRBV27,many,CASSDGGGLEKLFF,TGTGCCAGCAGCGATGGCGGGGGGCTCGAAAAACTGTTTTTT
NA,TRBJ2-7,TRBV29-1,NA,CSVVYGSYEQYF,TGCAGCGTTGTATACGGATCCTACGAGCAGTACTTC
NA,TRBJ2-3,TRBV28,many,CASRTLAPDTQYF,TGTGCCAGCAGAACACTAGCCCCAGATACGCAGTATTTT
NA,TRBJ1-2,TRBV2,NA,CASSHRYYGYTF,TGTGCCAGCAGCCACCGGTATTATGGCTACACCTTC
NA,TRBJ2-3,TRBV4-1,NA,CASSKIGGTDTQYF,TGCGCCAGCAGCAAGATAGGGGGCACAGATACGCAGTATTTT
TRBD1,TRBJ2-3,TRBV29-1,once,CSVEERTGKGADTQYF,TGCAGCGTTGAAGAGCGGACAGGGAAGGGGGCAGATACGCAGTATTTT
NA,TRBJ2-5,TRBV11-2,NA,CASSLRLIQETQYF,TGTGCCAGCAGCTTACGTCTAATACAAGAGACCCAGTACTTC
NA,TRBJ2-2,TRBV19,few,CASSIWETGELFF,TGTGCCAGTAGTATATGGGAGACCGGGGAGCTGTTTTTT
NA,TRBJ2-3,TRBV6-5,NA,CASTSLSGVTQYF,TGTGCCAGCACCTCCCTGTCGGGCGTTACGCAGTATTTT
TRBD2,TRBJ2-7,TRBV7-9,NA,CASSSTASGPYEQYF,TGTGCCAGCAGCTCCACCGCTAGCGGCCCCTACGAGCAGTACTTC
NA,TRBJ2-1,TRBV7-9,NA,CASSLVLSANEQFF,TGTGCCAGCAGCTTAGTTCTTTCGGCCAATGAGCAGTTCTTC
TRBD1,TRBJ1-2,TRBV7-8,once,CASSRPTGNGYTF,TGTGCCAGCAGCCGGCCGACAGGGAACGGCTACACCTTC
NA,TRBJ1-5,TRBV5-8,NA,CASSLGHIVNQPQHF,TGTGCCAGCAGCTTGGGACATATAGTGAATCAGCCCCAGCATTTT
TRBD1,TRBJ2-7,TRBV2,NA,CANDRGTGSYEQYF,TGTGCCAACGACAGGGGGACGGGCTCCTACGAGCAGTACTTC
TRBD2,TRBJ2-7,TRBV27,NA,CASSSPGLAAYEQYF,TGTGCCAGCAGTTCTCCGGGACTAGCGGCCTACGAGCAGTACTTC
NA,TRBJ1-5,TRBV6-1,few,CASRMGQPQHF,TGTGCCAGCAGAATGGGTCAGCCCCAGCATTTT
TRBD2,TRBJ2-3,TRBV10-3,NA,CAIRGLDTDTQYF,TGTGCCATCAGAGGACTAGACACAGATACGCAGTATTTT
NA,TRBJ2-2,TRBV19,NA,CASSGQSGGWTGELFF,TGTGCCAGTAGTGGGCAGAGTGGGGGGTGGACCGGGGAGCTGTTTTTT
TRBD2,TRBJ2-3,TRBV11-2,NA,CASSPGLAGGSDTQYF,TGTGCCAGCAGCCCAGGACTAGCGGGAGGGTCAGATACGCAGTATTTT
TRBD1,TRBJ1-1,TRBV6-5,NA,CASSYSGGAGRQAFF,TGTGCCAGCAGTTACTCAGGGGGCGCAGGAAGGCAAGCTTTCTTT
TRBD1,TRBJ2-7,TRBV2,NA,CASSEGPLDRAEQYF,TGTGCCAGCAGTGAAGGCCCCCTGGACAGGGCCGAGCAGTACTTC